The rows below give T cell receptor beta chains drawn from one sample of a study of response to subunit inactivated influenza vaccine. MiXCR, run by TCRdb on the RT-PCR reads, gives a single entry per CDR3 protein. Among some 600,000 distinct CDR3 sequences listed, approximately 15% were seen once. The sequences come from PBMCs from blood, collected less than 15 days before vaccination. The origin of the receptors is a man aged 45 to 65 who received an inactivated influenza vaccine. CDR3s include the opening cysteine and the closing phenylalanine or tryptophan. A D gene is named only where the DNA matches it firmly. Expanded clones are given a class, and other clones once, few, many or no size at all.

D gene	CDR3 length	V gene	J gene	clone size	CDR3 protein	CDR3 DNA
.	13	TRBV20-1	TRBJ1-4	.	CCARRITNEKLFF	TGCTGTGCGCGAAGGATAACAAATGAAAAACTGTTTTTT
.	18	TRBV5-6	TRBJ2-1	.	CASSLTGRISSGYNEQFF	TGTGCCAGCAGCTTGACAGGCCGGATTTCTTCAGGATACAATGAGCAGTTCTTC
TRBD1	16	TRBV20-1	TRBJ1-4	.	CSARAVDRVEPEKLFF	TGCAGTGCTAGAGCGGTTGACAGGGTGGAACCTGAAAAACTGTTTTTT
.	17	TRBV28	TRBJ2-3	many	CASSLRTLAPSTDTQYF	TGTGCCAGCAGTTTACGTACTCTAGCACCAAGCACAGATACGCAGTATTTT
TRBD2	16	TRBV4-2	TRBJ2-1	.	CASSQGTSGSVDEQFF	TGTGCCAGCAGCCAGGGGACTAGCGGGAGCGTGGATGAGCAGTTCTTC
TRBD2	15	TRBV7-8	TRBJ2-2	many	CASSLLAGGTGELFF	TGTGCCAGCAGCTTACTAGCGGGAGGCACCGGGGAGCTGTTTTTT
.	14	TRBV5-1	TRBJ1-1	many	CASSPFGGATEAFF	TGCGCCAGCAGCCCCTTTGGGGGGGCAACTGAAGCTTTCTTT
TRBD2	16	TRBV20-1	TRBJ2-5	few	CSARDAGRLAGETQYF	TGCAGTGCTAGAGATGCGGGACGGCTAGCGGGAGAGACCCAGTACTTC
.	11	TRBV29-1	TRBJ2-7	.	CSVSGVHEQHF	TGCAGCGTTTCCGGGGTACACGAGCAGCACTTC
.	13	TRBV11-1	TRBJ1-1	once	CASSLASKGEAFF	TGTGCCAGCAGCTTAGCGTCTAAGGGAGAAGCTTTCTTT
.	17	TRBV7-2	TRBJ2-1	.	CASSLRLRGLSYNEQFF	TGTGCCAGCAGCTTACGGCTACGCGGACTCTCCTACAATGAGCAGTTCTTC
.	12	TRBV5-1	TRBJ2-5	few	CASSWDRKTQYF	TGCGCCAGCAGCTGGGATCGGAAGACCCAGTACTTC
TRBD1	16	TRBV9	TRBJ2-7	.	CASSVGSGTGPYEQYF	TGTGCCAGCAGCGTAGGTTCCGGGACAGGACCCTACGAGCAGTACTTC
TRBD1	19	TRBV7-8	TRBJ2-2	.	CASSPLTPLRDRATGELFF	TGTGCCAGCAGCCCACTCACCCCGCTACGGGACAGGGCGACCGGGGAGCTGTTTTTT
TRBD1	17	TRBV20-1	TRBJ1-4	.	CCARGGGRFATNEKLFF	TGCTGCGCTAGAGGAGGGGGCAGGTTTGCAACTAATGAAAAACTGTTTTTT
.	14	TRBV5-8	TRBJ2-7	.	CASRSIYSIHEQYF	TGTGCCAGCAGATCCATTTATAGCATCCACGAGCAGTACTTC
.	14	TRBV6-5	TRBJ1-1	.	CASSYDSRSTEAFF	TGTGCCAGCAGTTACGACAGTCGTTCCACTGAAGCTTTCTTT
TRBD1	14	TRBV2	TRBJ1-1	.	CASSVLGGGTEAFF	TGTGCCAGCAGTGTATTAGGGGGCGGCACTGAAGCTTTCTTT
TRBD2	15	TRBV2	TRBJ2-1	.	CASRGSSGSYNEQFF	TGTGCCAGCAGGGGTTCTAGCGGGTCCTACAATGAGCAGTTCTTC
.	14	TRBV7-9	TRBJ2-3	many	CASSPGHGGDTQYF	TGTGCCAGCAGCCCCGGACATGGTGGAGATACGCAGTATTTT
.	14	TRBV6-1	TRBJ1-1	.	CASRMGRLNTEAFF	TGTGCCAGCAGGATGGGACGGCTGAACACTGAAGCTTTCTTT
.	13	TRBV4-2	TRBJ2-2	many	CASSQVLTGELFF	TGTGCCAGCAGCCAAGTCCTCACCGGGGAGCTGTTTTTT
.	16	TRBV6-2/TRBV6-3	TRBJ1-1	few	CASSYAKGLVDTEAFF	TGTGCCAGCAGTTACGCGAAGGGCTTGGTGGACACTGAAGCTTTCTTT
TRBD1	14	TRBV4-3	TRBJ2-7	.	CASSHRTGKYEQYF	TGCGCCAGCAGCCATAGGACAGGGAAATACGAGCAGTACTTC
.	17	TRBV6-2/TRBV6-3	TRBJ2-6	.	CASRLVQVRSGANVLTF	TGTGCCAGCAGACTAGTTCAGGTTCGCTCTGGGGCCAACGTCCTGACTTTC
.	16	TRBV28	TRBJ2-7	few	CASSLVLGQGSYEQYF	TGTGCCAGCAGTTTAGTGTTGGGCCAGGGGTCCTACGAGCAGTACTTC
.	16	TRBV7-2	TRBJ2-2	.	CASSLNGRANTGELFF	TGTGCCAGCAGCTTAAACGGCAGGGCGAACACCGGGGAGCTGTTTTTT
TRBD1	15	TRBV5-1	TRBJ1-1	few	CASSPAVDRAPEAFF	TGCGCCAGCAGCCCCGCGGTGGACAGGGCGCCTGAAGCTTTCTTT
.	15	TRBV4-1	TRBJ2-5	few	CASSQVVLPGGTQYF	TGCGCCAGCAGCCAAGTTGTCCTCCCGGGCGGGACCCAGTACTTC
.	16	TRBV5-5	TRBJ1-6	few	CASSLARGGNNSPLHF	TGTGCCAGCAGCTTGGCCCGAGGGGGGAATAATTCACCCCTCCACTTT
.	12	TRBV29-1	TRBJ2-3	few	CSVEDSSDTQYF	TGCAGCGTTGAGGACAGCTCAGATACGCAGTATTTT
TRBD1	15	TRBV7-9	TRBJ2-7	few	CASSLRGTGAYEQYF	TGTGCCAGCAGCTTACGGGGGACAGGGGCCTACGAGCAGTACTTC
.	14	TRBV20-1	TRBJ1-5	.	CSARRTTLNQPQHF	TGCAGTGCTAGGCGGACAACCCTCAATCAGCCCCAGCATTTT
.	14	TRBV7-2	TRBJ2-3	few	CASSTRDPPDTQYF	TGTGCCAGCAGCACTAGGGATCCCCCAGATACGCAGTATTTT
.	14	TRBV3-1	TRBJ2-1	few	CASSRDFVYNEQFF	TGTGCCAGCAGCCGGGACTTTGTCTACAATGAGCAGTTCTTC
.	14	TRBV6-1	TRBJ1-1	few	CASSSRSHVAEAFF	TGTGCCAGCAGCTCTAGATCCCATGTTGCTGAAGCTTTCTTT
.	12	TRBV7-2	TRBJ1-1	few	CASSLGAGQAFF	TGTGCCAGCAGCCTCGGGGCGGGGCAAGCTTTCTTT
.	14	TRBV28	TRBJ2-2	few	CAAGEGLDTGELFF	TGTGCAGCAGGGGAAGGGCTTGACACCGGGGAGCTGTTTTTT
.	15	TRBV5-5	TRBJ2-3	.	CASSPPRVGTDTQYF	TGTGCCAGCAGCCCGCCAAGGGTCGGCACAGATACGCAGTATTTT
TRBD1	12	TRBV28	TRBJ1-1	.	CASSPGGREAFF	TGTGCCAGCAGCCCAGGGGGCAGGGAAGCTTTCTTT
.	16	TRBV5-1	TRBJ2-5	.	CASSPGGTATQETQYF	TGCGCCAGCAGCCCGGGGGGGACAGCCACACAAGAGACCCAGTACTTC
.	11	TRBV20-1	TRBJ1-2	many	CSANRVHGYTF	TGCAGTGCTAACAGGGTTCATGGCTACACCTTC
TRBD2	14	TRBV3-1	TRBJ2-7	few	CASSHGLAAYEQYF	TGTGCCAGCAGCCACGGACTAGCGGCCTACGAGCAGTACTTC
.	15	TRBV20-1	TRBJ2-3	few	CSARGPSFSTDTQYF	TGCAGTGCTAGAGGGCCCAGTTTTAGCACAGATACGCAGTATTTT
.	14	TRBV4-3	TRBJ2-7	.	CASSQELPSGEQYF	TGCGCCAGCAGCCAAGAGCTGCCGTCTGGGGAGCAGTACTTC
.	13	TRBV14	TRBJ2-2	.	CASSLISGGELFF	TGTGCCAGCAGCCTTATAAGTGGCGGGGAGCTGTTTTTT
.	14	TRBV19	TRBJ2-3	few	CASSIQDFTDTQYF	TGTGCCAGTAGTATTCAGGACTTCACAGATACGCAGTATTTT
.	12	TRBV27	TRBJ1-6	many	CASSNGNSPLHF	TGTGCCAGCAGTAATGGGAATTCACCCCTCCACTTT
.	14	TRBV6-1	TRBJ2-2	.	CASSGQTRAGELFF	TGTGCCAGCAGCGGACAGACCAGGGCCGGGGAGCTGTTTTTT
.	14	TRBV3-1	TRBJ1-5	many	CASSQGQSNQPQHF	TGTGCCAGCAGCCAAGGACAGAGCAATCAGCCCCAGCATTTT